The 22 T cell receptor beta chains below all came from one sample that was sequenced in a study of blood T cell repertoires in COVID-19. Repertoires were generated with immunoSEQ multiplex PCR, while TCRdb's copy carries only in-frame clones and drops some. The sample has 300,000 to 400,000 clones, about 90% seen once. Sequencing was carried out using PBMCs or T cells enriched from blood (not recorded which). The receptor source for this set is a woman under 40 who had recovered from COVID-19.

In this sample, this clone turned up a few times. The CDR3 sequence is CASSSDPGINTGELFF. For the CDR3, the DNA is TGTGCCAGCAGCTCCGATCCGGGGATTAACACCGGGGAGCTGTTTTTT. This chain uses TRBV5-4 with TRBJ2-2, with D possibly matching TRBD2 (5 bases). Trimming stripped 3 bases from V and 2 bases from J, with 14 bases between. CDR3 length equals 16 residues. CDR1 is SGHNT and CDR2 is YYREEE in the germline V gene (reference sequence).

The chain uses TRBV19 and TRBJ1-5, with D perhaps TRBD1 (5 bases). The germline V gene has CDR1 LNHDA and CDR2 SQIVND (reference sequence). The CDR3 is 17 amino acids. Trimming stripped 2 bases from V and 3 bases from J, with 17 bases between. CDR3 nucleotides: TGTGCCAGTAGTATACACATCTCCAGGGCCCCCAATCAGCCCCAGCATTTT. This sequence encodes CASSIHISRAPNQPQHF. Full variable domain (outside the CDR3, taken from reference TRBV19 and TRBJ1-5): DGGITQSPKYLFRKEGQNVTLSCEQNLNHDAMYWYRQDPGQGLRLIYYSQIVNDFQKGDIAEGYSVSREKKESFPLTVTSAQKNPTAFYLCASSIHISRAPNQPQHFGDGTRLSIL.

The chain joins TRBV5-1 to TRBJ2-6, with a tentative D call TRBD1 (6 bases). The CDR3 runs to 18 residues. CDR1 is SGHRS, CDR2 YFSETQ, per germline. V dropped 0 bases and J dropped 0 bases, with 13 bases sitting between them. For the CDR3, the DNA is TGCGCCAGCAGCTTGGTCCAGGGGCCCCTCTCTGGGGCCAACGTCCTGACTTTC. Its translation: CASSLVQGPLSGANVLTF.

The CDR3 bases are TGTGCCAGCTCACCACCGAGTGGCGGTACGCAGTATTTT. Translated: CASSPPSGGTQYF. This rearrangement joins TRBV18 to TRBJ2-3; D unclear. CDR1 KGHSH and CDR2 LQKENI come from the germline V gene. V dropped 0 bases and J dropped 8 bases, with 9 bases sitting between them. The CDR3 runs 13 residues.

The J gene is TRBJ2-3, the V gene TRBV3-1 (or the pseudogene TRBV3-2), with no clear D. This CDR3 has 14 residues. Trimming pared 1 base from V and 0 bases from J, leaving 5 bases between. Germline V lookup: CDR1 LGHDT, CDR2 YNNKEL (reference sequence). DNA of the CDR3: TGTGCCAGCAGCCAAGCGTTTAGCACAGATACGCAGTATTTT. Its translation is CASSQAFSTDTQYF.

This chain links TRBV11-2 with TRBJ1-1; 11 nucleotides match TRBD1. The CDR3 consists of 14 residues. Germline V gene lookup returns CDR1 SGHAT and CDR2 FQNNGV. V dropped 4 bases and J dropped 5; count of bases not matched to a gene: 3. In nucleotides, the CDR3 is TGTGCCAGCAGCTACGGGACAGGGGGGACTGAAGCTTTCTTT. This gives the protein CASSYGTGGTEAFF.

The CDR3 DNA reads as TGTGCCAGCAGTTCCCGGGATGAAAAACTGTTTTTT. Protein product: CASSSRDEKLFF. The rearrangement links TRBV28 to TRBJ1-4, with D unresolved. Germline-derived CDR1 and CDR2 are MDHEN and SYDVKM. The CDR3 consists of 12 residues. The germline V and J ends were trimmed by 4 bases and 6 bases, with 6 bases remaining between them.

V usage is TRBV20-1 and J usage is TRBJ1-2, with D uncertain. Trimming stripped 3 bases from V and 4 bases from J, with 6 bases between. Germline V lookup: CDR1 DFQATT, CDR2 SNEGSKA (reference sequence). This CDR3 region has 11 residues. In nucleotides, the CDR3 is TGCAGTGCTAGCAACATCTATGGCTACACCTTC. This translates into CSASNIYGYTF.

The V and J genes are TRBV28 and TRBJ2-7; the D gene is possibly TRBD2 (7 bases). CDR3 size: 14 residues. Germline CDR1 reads MDHEN; CDR2 reads SYDVKM. V lost 8 bases to trimming and J lost 6 bases, with 20 bases between them. The CDR3 loop is CASGIGGALFEQYF. The CDR3 bases are TGTGCCAGCGGGATTGGGGGGGCTCTATTCGAGCAGTACTTC.

J is TRBJ2-7 and V is TRBV2; D may be TRBD1 (6 bases). V was trimmed by 6 bases and J by 0 bases, leaving 15 bases between them. The germline CDR1 and CDR2 sequences are SNHLY and FYNNEI. The CDR3 runs to 15 residues. The CDR3 region has the DNA TGTGCCAGCAGCGCAGGCAGGGGACCCTCCTACGAGCAGTACTTC. Translation: CASSAGRGPSYEQYF.

A single count supports this clone. The chain joins TRBV19 to TRBJ2-3; no reliable D call. Germline lookup yields CDR1 LNHDA and CDR2 SQIVND (reference sequence). The V end lost 2 bases, the J end lost 2 bases, and 5 bases lay between the germline ends. The CDR3 spans 13 residues. CDR3 bases: TGTGCCAGTAGTATATCTACCACAGATACGCAGTATTTT. It specifies CASSISTTDTQYF.

This clone was picked up one time. The chain couples TRBV10-2 to TRBJ2-7; 9 bases are a match to TRBD1. The CDR3 contains 18 residues. From germline, CDR1 is WSHSY and CDR2 SAAADI. J lost 3 bases, V lost 6 bases, and 18 bases had no gene match. DNA of the CDR3: TGCGCCAGCAGCGATGGGTTAAGGGGGGGACAGGGACGCTACGAGCAGTACTTC. It translates to CASSDGLRGGQGRYEQYF.

The rearrangement joins TRBV5-6 to TRBJ2-7, with 7 bases aligning to TRBD1. With V trimmed by 4 bases and J by 2 bases, 9 bases remained unmatched. This CDR3 is 15 amino acids long. Germline-derived CDR1 and CDR2 are SGHDT and YYEEEE. CDR3 region: CASSPRQGRTYEQYF. The CDR3 nucleotides are TGTGCCAGCAGCCCGAGACAGGGACGGACCTACGAGCAGTACTTC.

The J gene is TRBJ2-5, the V gene TRBV11-3, with 9 bases fitting TRBD1. The length of the CDR3 is 14 residues. The V gene end was trimmed by 4 bases and the J gene end by 2 bases; junction bases not matched to a gene: 2. Germline V lookup: CDR1 SGHNT, CDR2 YENEEA. CDR3 loop: CASSSGQGQETQYF. The DNA of the CDR3 is TGTGCCAGCAGCTCGGGACAGGGACAAGAGACCCAGTACTTC.

The V gene is TRBV7-9, the J gene TRBJ1-1; D may be TRBD1 (5 bases). V lost 5 bases and J lost 0, with 16 bases in between. CDR3 length: 16 amino acids. The germline gives CDR1 SEHNR, CDR2 FQNEAQ (reference sequence). This CDR3 is CASSPEPGRMNTEAFF. In nucleotides, the CDR3 is TGTGCCAGCAGCCCTGAACCAGGGAGGATGAACACTGAAGCTTTCTTT. Complete variable domain (other parts from reference TRBV7-9 and TRBJ1-1): DTGVSQNPRHKITKRGQNVTFRCDPISEHNRLYWYRQTLGQGPEFLTYFQNEAQLEKSRLLSDRFSAERPKGSFSTLEIQRTEQGDSAMYLCASSPEPGRMNTEAFFGQGTRLTVV.

The chain employs TRBV27 and TRBJ2-7; 9 nucleotides agree with TRBD1. Per germline, CDR1 MNHEY and CDR2 SMNVEV (reference sequence). The V and J ends lost 10 bases and 2 bases, in that order; junction bases with no gene match: 9. The length of the CDR3 is 14 residues. CDR3 DNA: TGTGCCACCAACCCTCGGGACAGGGCCTACGAGCAGTACTTC. It codes for CATNPRDRAYEQYF.

This chain links TRBV12-3 or TRBV12-4 with TRBJ1-2, with a tentative D call TRBD1 (5 bases). CDR3 length: 13 residues. V was cut by 6 bases and J by 7 bases, with 15 bases left in between. CDR3 sequence (DNA): TGTGCCAGCAGCAATCAGGGATATGGTGGCTACACCTTC. Its protein is CASSNQGYGGYTF.

The chain links TRBV21-1 to TRBJ1-2; TRBD1, the table's D call, was not compared with the DNA. TRBV21-1 corresponds to a pseudogene. The CDR3 runs to 15 residues. The CDR3 DNA is TGTGCCAGCAGCTTGACACCCAGGGGCAACTATGGCTACACCTTC. It yields the protein CASSLTPRGNYGYTF.

The V call is TRBV6-5, the J call TRBJ1-6; 7 nucleotides align to TRBD1. After removal of 6 bases from V and 5 bases from J, the junction contained 7 bases not matched to a gene. CDR1 is MNHEY and CDR2 is SVGAGI in the germline V gene. The CDR3 has 15 residues. The CDR3 DNA sequence: TGTGCCAGCAGACGGGAGGGACAGCATAATTCACCCCTCCACTTT. Protein: CASRREGQHNSPLHF.

This chain uses TRBV18 with TRBJ1-1; TRBD1 matches at 7 bases. This CDR3 contains 14 residues. Germline V CDR1 and CDR2: KGHSH, LQKENI. With 6 bases clipped from V and 7 bases from J, the junction kept 11 bases outside the gene matches. CDR3: CASSPTGQAVEAFF. The DNA for the CDR3 is TGTGCCAGCTCCCCAACCGGACAGGCAGTTGAAGCTTTCTTT.

This rearrangement joins TRBV5-1 to TRBJ1-2, with D possibly TRBD1 on 5 matching bases. V lost 0 bases and J 0 bases, leaving 21 bases between the germline ends. Germline lookup yields CDR1 SGHRS and CDR2 YFSETQ. The CDR3 runs 19 residues. DNA for the CDR3: TGCGCCAGCAGCTTGGGATGGGACGGGGGGACCGGAGCTAACTATGGCTACACCTTC. Translation: CASSLGWDGGTGANYGYTF.

The chain employs TRBV5-1 and TRBJ2-3; TRBD2 aligns across 7 bases. In germline, CDR1 is SGHRS, CDR2 YFSETQ. Trimming took 0 bases from V and 1 from J; bases not matched to a gene: 2. This CDR3 region has 15 residues. The CDR3 nucleotides are TGCGCCAGCAGCTTGGTGGCGGGGGGCACAGATACGCAGTATTTT. It codes for CASSLVAGGTDTQYF.